Listed below are T cell receptor beta chains from one sample, sequenced in a study of control samples from healthy donors and cancer patients. This table comes from immunoSEQ multiplex PCR, and its TCRdb copy is limited to in-frame clones, with some not included. Found here are approximately 44,000 clones, over 65% of them singletons; the top ten hold 15% to 20%. The specimen sequenced was formalin-fixed, paraffin-embedded tissue. The receptors derive from a male donor with melanoma. Each CDR3 is given without its conserved first and last residue.

J,V,CDR3
TRBJ2-2,TRBV7-9,ASSLVSGRPTGELF
TRBJ2-3,TRBV10-1,ASSELGLAGGDTQY
TRBJ2-3,TRBV7-9,ASNFGTGFSDTQY
TRBJ1-1,TRBV3-1/TRBV3-2,ASSQIQGNTEAF
TRBJ2-7,TRBV29-1,SVARLAGDLDEQY
TRBJ2-3,TRBV28,ASSTQGKVTDTQY
TRBJ2-7,TRBV20-1,SARQSYEQY
TRBJ1-1,TRBV7-6,ASSPTISNTEAF
TRBJ1-5,TRBV29-1,SVELGSGGNQPQH
TRBJ1-5,TRBV19,ASTHRPNQPQH
TRBJ1-2,TRBV19,ASSIDLTGGDGYT
TRBJ2-6,TRBV7-9,ASSAGTGGPGANVLT
TRBJ1-1,TRBV12-3/TRBV12-4,ASSSITIAF
TRBJ2-5,TRBV14,ASSQHFGGQETQY
TRBJ2-1,TRBV24-1,ATSESLAAEQF
TRBJ1-6,TRBV2,ASSGPSRDTPGSPLH
TRBJ1-5,TRBV27,ASRTQGYSNQPQH
TRBJ2-1,TRBV28,ASSSPSGSTYNEQF
TRBJ2-3,TRBV6-2/TRBV6-3,ASSYGPQDTQY
TRBJ1-3,TRBV28,ASSGPESGNTIY
TRBJ1-2,TRBV30,AWSVLQGRGGYT
TRBJ2-7,TRBV15,ATSRASSSGRAYEQY
TRBJ2-1,TRBV3-1/TRBV3-2,ASSRYGTSGNNEQF
TRBJ2-7,TRBV2,ASSGQVAWEQY
TRBJ2-7,TRBV7-6,ASSLVETSGSTTYEQY
TRBJ2-1,TRBV4-2,ASSQGSQGELSIYNEQF
TRBJ2-3,TRBV10-3,AISGRGGRSPSTDTQY
TRBJ2-1,TRBV6-1,ASSEATNRGGQF
TRBJ2-5,TRBV7-9,ASSLPISGSGQETQY
TRBJ2-7,TRBV10-2,ASSEGSQGPRVAGSPSSNYEQY
TRBJ2-5,TRBV3-1/TRBV3-2,ASSNVYPFSETQY
TRBJ1-4,TRBV4-1,ASLDPGLGNEKLF
TRBJ2-1,TRBV24-1,ATSDLLPGGQF
TRBJ2-7,TRBV5-4,ASSLGLTGRTGEQY
TRBJ1-1,TRBV30,AWRGQSNTEAF
TRBJ1-5,TRBV4-1,ASSQGRGARNQPQH
TRBJ1-5,TRBV5-1,ASSLGDNQPQH
TRBJ2-7,TRBV10-3,AISPGGGWYEQY
TRBJ1-1,TRBV18,ASSGRQNTEAF
TRBJ2-7,TRBV6-5,ASAGGVRYEQY
TRBJ1-2,TRBV7-9,ASSPWDIGNYGYT